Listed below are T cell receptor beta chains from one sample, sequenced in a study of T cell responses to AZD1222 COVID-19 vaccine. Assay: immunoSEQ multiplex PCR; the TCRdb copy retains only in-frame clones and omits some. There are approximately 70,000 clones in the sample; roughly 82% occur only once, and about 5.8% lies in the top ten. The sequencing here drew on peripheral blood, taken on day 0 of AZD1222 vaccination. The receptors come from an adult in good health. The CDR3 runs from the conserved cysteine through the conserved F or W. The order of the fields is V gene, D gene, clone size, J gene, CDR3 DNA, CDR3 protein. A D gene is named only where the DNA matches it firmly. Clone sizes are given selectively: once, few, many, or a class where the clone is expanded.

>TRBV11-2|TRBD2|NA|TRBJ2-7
TGTGCCAGCAGCCCCTTGACTAGCGGGGGGACTTTGAGTGTCCACGAGCAGTACTTC
CASSPLTSGGTLSVHEQYF
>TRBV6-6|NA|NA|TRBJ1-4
TGTGCCAGCAGTTACTCGGGGCAGACTAATGAAAAACTGTTTTTT
CASSYSGQTNEKLFF
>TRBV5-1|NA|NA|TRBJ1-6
TGCGCCAGCAGCTTGGGATCCGGGGGGTTTAGGGATTCACCCCTCCACTTT
CASSLGSGGFRDSPLHF
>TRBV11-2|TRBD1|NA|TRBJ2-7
TGTGCCAGCAGTCCGGACAGGGGGTCAGTCGAGCAGTACTTC
CASSPDRGSVEQYF
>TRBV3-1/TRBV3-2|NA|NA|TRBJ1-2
TGTGCCAGCAGCCAAGATTTGGGGTCAGTAGGAGGCTACACCTTC
CASSQDLGSVGGYTF
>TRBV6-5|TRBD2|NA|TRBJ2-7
TGTGCCAGCAGGAGCGGGGGCAGCTCCTACGAGCAGTACTTC
CASRSGGSSYEQYF
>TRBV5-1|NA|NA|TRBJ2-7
TGCGCCAGAGGAGGTGGACAGTCCTACGAGCAGTACTTC
CARGGGQSYEQYF
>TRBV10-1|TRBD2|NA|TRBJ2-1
TGCGCCAGCAGTGTTGTAGCGGGGGGGAATGAGCAGTTCTTC
CASSVVAGGNEQFF
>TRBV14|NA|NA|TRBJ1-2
TGTGCCAGCAGCCAAGCTAGGGGATGGTATGGCTACACCTTC
CASSQARGWYGYTF
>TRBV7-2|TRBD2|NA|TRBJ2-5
TGTGCCAGCAGCTTAGCAGCGGGGGGTTGGGGCCAAGAGACCCAGTACTTC
CASSLAAGGWGQETQYF
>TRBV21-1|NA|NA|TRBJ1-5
TGTGCCAGCAGCAAAGGGGGGAGGAATCAGCCCCAGCATTTT
CASSKGGRNQPQHF
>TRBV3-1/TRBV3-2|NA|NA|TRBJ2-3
TGTGCCAGCAGCCAAGACAGGGACCACACAGATACGCAGTATTTT
CASSQDRDHTDTQYF
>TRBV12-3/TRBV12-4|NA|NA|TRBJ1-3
TGTGCCAGCAGCCAACCGGGCAACACCATATATTTT
CASSQPGNTIYF
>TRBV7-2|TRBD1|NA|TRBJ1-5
TGTGCCAGCAGCTTAGACGGACAGGACAATCAGCCCCAGCATTTT
CASSLDGQDNQPQHF
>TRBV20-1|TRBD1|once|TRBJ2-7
TGCAGTGCTACCCGGGACAGGGAGCAGTACTTC
CSATRDREQYF
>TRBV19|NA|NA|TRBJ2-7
TGTGCCAGTAGTGCCGGAGGGACAACCTACGAGCAGTACTTC
CASSAGGTTYEQYF
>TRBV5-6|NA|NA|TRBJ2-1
TGTGCCAGCAGCTTTGAATCCAGGATAGGTGAGCAGTTCTTC
CASSFESRIGEQFF
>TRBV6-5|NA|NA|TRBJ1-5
TGTGCCAGCAGTTCCTGGAGTCAGCCCCAGCATTTT
CASSSWSQPQHF
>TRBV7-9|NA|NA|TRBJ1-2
TGTGCCAGCAGCCGGGGGAACTATGGCTACACCTTC
CASSRGNYGYTF
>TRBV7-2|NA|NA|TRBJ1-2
TGTGCCAGCAGCTTAGCGATTGGGGCTAACTACAGATCCTTC
CASSLAIGANYRSF
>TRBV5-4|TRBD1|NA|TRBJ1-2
TGTGCCAGCAGCTTCGGGACAGACTATGGCTACACCTTC
CASSFGTDYGYTF
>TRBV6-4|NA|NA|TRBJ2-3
TGTGCCAGCAGTGACTCAGGGGGCACAGATACGCAGTATTTT
CASSDSGGTDTQYF
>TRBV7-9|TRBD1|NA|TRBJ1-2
TGTGCCAGCAGCTCGTCCGGGACAGGGTATGGCTACACCTTC
CASSSSGTGYGYTF
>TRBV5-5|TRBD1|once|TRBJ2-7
TGTGCCAGCAGCACCGGGACAGCAGAGGGATACGAGCAGTACTTC
CASSTGTAEGYEQYF
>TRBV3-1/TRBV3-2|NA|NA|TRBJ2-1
TGTGCCAGCAGCCATGCCGGGACTGACAATCATGAGCAGTTCTTC
CASSHAGTDNHEQFF
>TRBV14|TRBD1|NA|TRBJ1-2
TGTGCCAGCAGCCAATCCACAGGGGCCAACTATGGCTACACCTTC
CASSQSTGANYGYTF
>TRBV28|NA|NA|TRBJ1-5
TGTGCCGGGGGCTCAGATAGCAATCAGCCCCAGCATTTT
CAGGSDSNQPQHF
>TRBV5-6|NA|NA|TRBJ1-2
TGTGCCAGCAGCTTGGGGACGCCGGCGAACTATGGCTACACCTTC
CASSLGTPANYGYTF
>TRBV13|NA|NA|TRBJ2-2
TGTGCCAGCAGCTTAGGGGGTAGGAACACCGGGGAGCTGTTTTTT
CASSLGGRNTGELFF
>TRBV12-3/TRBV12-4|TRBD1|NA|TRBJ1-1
TGTGCCAGCAGTCGACAGGGCCTCACTGAAGCTTTCTTT
CASSRQGLTEAFF
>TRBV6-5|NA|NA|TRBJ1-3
TGTGCCAGCCACAGCTCTGGAAACACCATATATTTT
CASHSSGNTIYF
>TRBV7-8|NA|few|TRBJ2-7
TGTGCCAGCAGCTTAAGGGAGTGGGGCGAGCAGTACTTC
CASSLREWGEQYF
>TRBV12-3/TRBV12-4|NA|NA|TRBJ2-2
TGTGCCAGCAGATTCACCGGGGAGCTGTTTTTT
CASRFTGELFF